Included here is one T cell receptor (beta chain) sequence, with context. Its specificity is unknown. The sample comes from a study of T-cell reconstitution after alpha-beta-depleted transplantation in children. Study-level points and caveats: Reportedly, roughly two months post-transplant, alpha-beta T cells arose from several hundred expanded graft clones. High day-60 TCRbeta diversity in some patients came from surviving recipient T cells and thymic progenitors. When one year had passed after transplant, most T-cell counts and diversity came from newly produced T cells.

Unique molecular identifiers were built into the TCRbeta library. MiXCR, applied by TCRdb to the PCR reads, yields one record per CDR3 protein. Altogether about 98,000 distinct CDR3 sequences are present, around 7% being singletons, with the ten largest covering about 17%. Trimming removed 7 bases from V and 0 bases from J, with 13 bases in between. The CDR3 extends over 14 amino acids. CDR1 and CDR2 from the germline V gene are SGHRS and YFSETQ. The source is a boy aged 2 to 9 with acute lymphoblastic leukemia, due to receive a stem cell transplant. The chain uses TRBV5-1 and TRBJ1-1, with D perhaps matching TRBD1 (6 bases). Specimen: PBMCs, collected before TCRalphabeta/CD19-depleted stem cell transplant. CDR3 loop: CASAPQGMNTEAFF. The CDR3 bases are TGCGCCAGCGCACCGCAGGGGATGAACACTGAAGCTTTCTTT.